This T cell receptor beta chain derives from a study of monozygotic twins with inflammatory bowel disease. Study-wide results and caveats: Lower TCRbeta diversity (inverse Simpson) was seen in IBD patients than in healthy co-twins.

Points on this clonotype: Its antigen is still unknown.

CDR3 size: 15 residues. Germline values: CDR1 SGHRS, CDR2 YFSETQ. cDNA for each sample came from eight separate reactions. Through template switching, UMIs that included a 6-nucleotide sample barcode were added. With the 5' RACE reads reprocessed, TCRdb shows one record per CDR3 protein and no DNA. The sample includes fewer than 400,000 distinct CDR3 sequences. This receptor was obtained from a human donor with ulcerative colitis or Crohn's disease, or a healthy co-twin of an affected twin (not recorded which). The sample consisted of blood. The chain recombines TRBV5-1 with TRBJ2-3. CDR3 sequence reads: CASSFGSWGTDTQYF.